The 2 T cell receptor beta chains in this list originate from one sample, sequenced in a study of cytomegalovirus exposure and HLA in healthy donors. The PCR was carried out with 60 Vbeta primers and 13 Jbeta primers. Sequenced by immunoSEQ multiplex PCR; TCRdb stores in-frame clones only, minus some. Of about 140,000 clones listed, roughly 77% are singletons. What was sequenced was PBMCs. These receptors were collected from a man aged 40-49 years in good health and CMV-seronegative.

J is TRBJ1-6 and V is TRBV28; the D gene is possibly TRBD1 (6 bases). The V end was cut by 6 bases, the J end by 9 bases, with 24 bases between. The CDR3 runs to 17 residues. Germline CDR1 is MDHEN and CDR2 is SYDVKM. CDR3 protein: CASSLFSWGQVGSPLHF. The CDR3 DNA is TGTGCCAGCAGCCTCTTTTCTTGGGGGCAAGTCGGTTCACCCCTCCACTTT.

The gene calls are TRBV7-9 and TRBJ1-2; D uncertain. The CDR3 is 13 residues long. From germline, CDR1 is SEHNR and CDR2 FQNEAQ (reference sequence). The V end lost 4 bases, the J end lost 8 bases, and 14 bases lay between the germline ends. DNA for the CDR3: TGTGCCAGCAGCTCCTCCGGGATGAGGGGCTACACCTTC. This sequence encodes CASSSSGMRGYTF.